This T cell receptor beta chain was sequenced for a study of T cell repertoires in cytomegalovirus infection. Study results and limitations: Pooled public TCR beta family frequency picked out CMV carriers with the relevant HLA.

TCRdb reanalysed the reads using MiXCR and keeps one entry per CDR3 protein. This sample has a few hundred thousand distinct CDR3 sequences; under 45% occur once, and the top ten carry 48%. This clonotype was seen only a few times. Its antigen remains unidentified. In germline, CDR1 is SQVTM, CDR2 ANQGSEA. The CDR3 runs 13 residues. V shed 0 bases and J shed 7 bases, with 12 bases lying between them. The chain combines TRBV29-1 with TRBJ1-1; D gene unclear. Sequencing used cultured PBMCs, obtained from culture after CMV antigen stimulation. The TCR was taken from a human donor in good health (CMV status not recorded). Some clones in this sample may be carry-over from other donors' samples. CDR3 sequence (DNA): TGCAGCGTTGAAGATAGGACGAGATATGAAGCTTTCTTT. Translated: CSVEDRTRYEAFF.